This is a list of T cell receptor beta chains from one sample in a study of T cell repertoires in cytomegalovirus infection. TCRdb reanalysed the reads using MiXCR and keeps one entry per CDR3 protein. This sample has around 530,000 distinct CDR3 sequences; 26% occur once, and the top ten carry roughly an eighth. Sequencing was performed on PBMCs. Receptors originate from a human donor in good health (CMV status not recorded). Some clones in this sample may be carry-over from other donors' samples. The CDR3 runs from the conserved cysteine through the conserved F or W. The D gene is left open where the match is weak. The size of a clone is reported for some rows only, either as once, few or many, or as a class for expanded clones.

cdr3_nt	cdr3_aa	d_call	clone_size	v_call	j_call
TGTGCCAGCAGGGAGGAGGGGGAGGGCCCGCGTGGCACAGATACGCAGTATTTT	CASREEGEGPRGTDTQYF	.	.	TRBV2	TRBJ2-3
TGCAGTGCTAGAGATATAGGGGGCCCCGGTAATGAGCAGTTCTTC	CSARDIGGPGNEQFF	TRBD1	.	TRBV20-1	TRBJ2-1
TGCAGTGCTAGAGATGAGGCGGGAGGGCCGATCAATGAGCAGTTCTTC	CSARDEAGGPINEQFF	TRBD2	many	TRBV20-1	TRBJ2-1
TGTGCCAGCAGGGGTTGGGGGTTGGACACTGAAGCTTTCTTT	CASRGWGLDTEAFF	.	few	TRBV7-9	TRBJ1-1
TGTGCCATCAGTGGTTTGGAACGGGAGGGGTCCTACGAGCAGTACTTC	CAISGLEREGSYEQYF	TRBD2	.	TRBV10-3	TRBJ2-7
TGTGCCAGTTCACGGGGCGATGATCAGCCCCAGCATTTT	CASSRGDDQPQHF	.	.	TRBV6-6	TRBJ1-5
TGTGCCAGCAGTGGATGGGTCGTTTATAGCACAGATACGCAGTATTTT	CASSGWVVYSTDTQYF	.	few	TRBV2	TRBJ2-3
TGTGCCAGCAGCGTTCCTCCGGCTAGCGGGAGAAGGGCATATGAGCAGTTCTTC	CASSVPPASGRRAYEQFF	TRBD2	.	TRBV11-2	TRBJ2-1
TGTGCCACCAGTGATTTCCGTACTAGCGGGGGCCCGAGCTCCTACAATGAGCAGTTCTTC	CATSDFRTSGGPSSYNEQFF	TRBD2	few	TRBV24-1	TRBJ2-1
TGTGCCAGTCTGGGTGAGGCGGGAGGCCCCCGTGAGCAGTTCTTC	CASLGEAGGPREQFF	TRBD2	.	TRBV19	TRBJ2-1
TGTGCCACTCAAGGGAGGGGGAACACCGGGGAGCTGTTTTTT	CATQGRGNTGELFF	TRBD2	few	TRBV27	TRBJ2-2
TGTGCCAGCAGCTTAGTAGGGTACCAAGAGACCCAGTACTTC	CASSLVGYQETQYF	.	many	TRBV7-2	TRBJ2-5
TGTGCCAGCAGTTACTCGAGCGACTACGAGCAGTACTTC	CASSYSSDYEQYF	.	few	TRBV6-8	TRBJ2-7
TGTGCCAGCAGCGGACAGAGCATGAACACTGAAGCTTTCTTT	CASSGQSMNTEAFF	.	few	TRBV2	TRBJ1-1
TGTGCTAGTGGTTTGAGCCAAGGGGGCAGACGATGGGCTGAAGCTTTCTTT	CASGLSQGGRRWAEAFF	TRBD1	.	TRBV12-5	TRBJ1-1
TGTGCCAGCAGCTTGCTGCTAGCGGGCTTTAGCACAGATACGCAGTATTTT	CASSLLLAGFSTDTQYF	TRBD2	few	TRBV5-4	TRBJ2-3
TGTGCCAGTAGTATCCTAAGGGAAAAACTGTTTTTT	CASSILREKLFF	.	few	TRBV19	TRBJ1-4
TGTGCCAGCACTATCTCATCGGGGGGGTTTACCGGGGAGCTGTTTTTT	CASTISSGGFTGELFF	TRBD2	.	TRBV7-2	TRBJ2-2
TGTGCCAGCAGTCTCTGGACGGGTAGCAATCAGCCCCAGCATTTT	CASSLWTGSNQPQHF	.	many	TRBV12-3/TRBV12-4	TRBJ1-5
TGTGCCAGCAGCTCCGGACAGGGGGCGATCGTGAGGGCCAACGTCCTGACTTTC	CASSSGQGAIVRANVLTF	TRBD1	.	TRBV7-2	TRBJ2-6
TGTGCCAGCAGTCCATGGGGGAATCCCTCCTACGAGCAGTACTTC	CASSPWGNPSYEQYF	.	few	TRBV28	TRBJ2-7
TGTGCCAGCAGCAGAACTAACAGGGATACGCAGTATTTT	CASSRTNRDTQYF	.	.	TRBV27	TRBJ2-3
TGCGTCGCGGGGGTCTCCTATAATTCACCCCTCCACTTT	CVAGVSYNSPLHF	.	many	TRBV27	TRBJ1-6
TGTGCCAGCAGCTGGGGGGGCCAACCTGGAAAAGAGCCCCAGCATTTT	CASSWGGQPGKEPQHF	.	.	TRBV7-9	TRBJ1-5
TGCAGCGTCCGGACGGCCCGAACTGAAGCTTTCTTT	CSVRTARTEAFF	.	few	TRBV29-1	TRBJ1-1
TGTGCCAGCAGCCTTCTGGCGGACGGGAATGAGCAGTTCTTC	CASSLLADGNEQFF	.	.	TRBV11-2	TRBJ2-1
TGTGCTAGTGGGCCGGGACTAGCGGGAAAAATATCCTACAATGAGCAGTTCTTC	CASGPGLAGKISYNEQFF	TRBD2	many	TRBV12-5	TRBJ2-1
TGTGCCAGCAGAAGCAGCAATCAGCCCCAGCATTTT	CASRSSNQPQHF	.	many	TRBV6-6	TRBJ1-5
TGCGCCAGCAATACAGGGGTATCCTACGAGCAGTACTTC	CASNTGVSYEQYF	TRBD1	few	TRBV10-2	TRBJ2-7